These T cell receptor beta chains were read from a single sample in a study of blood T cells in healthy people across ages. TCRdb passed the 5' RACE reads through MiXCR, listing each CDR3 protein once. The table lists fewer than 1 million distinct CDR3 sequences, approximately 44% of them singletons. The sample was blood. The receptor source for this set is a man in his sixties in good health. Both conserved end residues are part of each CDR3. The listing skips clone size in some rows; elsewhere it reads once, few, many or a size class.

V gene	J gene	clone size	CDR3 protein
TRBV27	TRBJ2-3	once	CASSRGASSTDTQYF
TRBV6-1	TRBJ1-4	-	CASSSGGAGNEKLFF
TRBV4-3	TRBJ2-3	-	CASRHTSGGSDTQYF
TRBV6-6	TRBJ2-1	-	CASSYGAMEQFF
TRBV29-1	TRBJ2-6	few	CSVEGGSPGANVLTF
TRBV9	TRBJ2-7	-	CASSVGGQQETKYF
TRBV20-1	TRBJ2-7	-	CSARDRVSFEEQYF
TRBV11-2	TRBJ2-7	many	CASSGGLAGGTEQYF
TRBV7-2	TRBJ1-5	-	CASSARGLDSRPQHF
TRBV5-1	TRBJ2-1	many	CASGLAGDYNEQFF
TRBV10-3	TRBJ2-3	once	CAISEAGFDTQYF
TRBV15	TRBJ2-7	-	CATSRIIFYEQYF
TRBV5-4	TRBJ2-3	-	CASSLVERGITDTEYF
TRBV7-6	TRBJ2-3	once	CASSYLAGGFSSTDTQYF
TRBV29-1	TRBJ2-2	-	CSAGTGSTGELFF
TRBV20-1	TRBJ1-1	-	CSARGRIPGTEAFF
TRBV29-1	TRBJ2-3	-	CSVRSGDTQYF
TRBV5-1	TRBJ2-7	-	CASSMGRNPLDEQYF
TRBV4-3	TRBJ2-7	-	CASSPTLTVTYEQYF
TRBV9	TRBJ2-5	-	CASSEPPNEQYF
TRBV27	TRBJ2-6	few	CASRDITGANVLTF
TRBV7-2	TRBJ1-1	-	CASSPSPQRTEAFF
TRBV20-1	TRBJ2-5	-	CSARDLTSVYETQYF
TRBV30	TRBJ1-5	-	CAWSPADRGISQPQHF
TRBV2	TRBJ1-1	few	CASSEARDQTEAFF
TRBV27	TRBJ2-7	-	CASGPGTPRICEQYF
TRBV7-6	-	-	CASSLALTQGGEQYF
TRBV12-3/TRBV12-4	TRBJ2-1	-	CASSEAGVRREQFF
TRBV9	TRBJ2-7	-	CASSVEGGGEQYF
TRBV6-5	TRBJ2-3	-	CDSRYQSLSTDTQYF
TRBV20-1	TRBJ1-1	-	CSASNPSGTGGLRTEAFF
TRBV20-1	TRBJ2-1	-	CSANKGDYNEQFF
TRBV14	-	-	CASSRRGGKETQYF
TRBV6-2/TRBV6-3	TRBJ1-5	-	CASSYSSGGINQPQHF
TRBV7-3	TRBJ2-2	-	CASSLGESSAGELFF
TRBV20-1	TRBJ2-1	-	CSAGSGSYNEQFF
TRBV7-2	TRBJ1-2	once	CASSSRDRGPSGYGYTF
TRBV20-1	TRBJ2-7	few	CSAPDPGQGLYEQYF
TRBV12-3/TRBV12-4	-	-	CASSPHRRATETQYF
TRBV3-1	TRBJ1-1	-	CASSPPGTANTEAFF
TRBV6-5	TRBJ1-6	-	CASSYSSGVNSPLHF
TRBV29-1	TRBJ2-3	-	CSVEGVGTGGSGDTQYF
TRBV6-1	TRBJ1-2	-	CASSEGGDGYTF
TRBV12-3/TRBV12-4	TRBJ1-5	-	CASSSGEGGQPQHF
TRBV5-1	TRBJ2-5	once	CASSLGARDYSQETQYF
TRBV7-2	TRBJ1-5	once	CASSFGLSNQPQHF
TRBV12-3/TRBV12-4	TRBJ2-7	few	CASSTASGAYEQYF
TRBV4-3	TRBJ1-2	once	CASSQGRRGKVDYGYTF
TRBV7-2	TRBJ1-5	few	CASRSGDQPQHF
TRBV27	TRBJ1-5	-	CASSPLGQQPQHF
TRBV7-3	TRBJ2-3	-	CASSLVSEWGGMPDTQYF
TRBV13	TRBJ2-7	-	CASSLFGGTLYEQYF
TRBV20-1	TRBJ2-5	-	CSASTTGRQETQYF
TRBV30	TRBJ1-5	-	CAWSPPMGQPQHF
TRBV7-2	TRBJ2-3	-	CASSLEASGGARNTQYF